These 23 T cell receptor beta chains were all obtained from the same sample, sequenced in a study of cytomegalovirus exposure and HLA in healthy donors. The study ran its PCR with 60 Vbeta and 13 Jbeta primers. Produced via immunoSEQ multiplex PCR; TCRdb's table is partial and in-frame only. The sample holds fewer than 150,000 clones, 65% to 80% seen once. Sequenced sample: PBMCs. The receptors were sampled from a man aged 35-49 years in good health and CMV-seronegative.

J is TRBJ2-1 and V is TRBV4-1, with 9 bases fitting TRBD1. The V and J ends lost 6 bases and 4 bases, in that order; junction bases with no gene match: 16. The CDR3 extends over 18 amino acids. CDR1 is MGHRA, CDR2 YSYEKL, per germline. The CDR3 DNA reads as TGCGCCAGCAGTCTTGAGGGGGCCGACAGGGGGGTTTACAATGAGCAGTTCTTC. It translates to CASSLEGADRGVYNEQFF.

The V and J genes are TRBV10-3 and TRBJ2-3, with 8 nucleotides matching TRBD2. CDR1 is ENHRY, CDR2 SYGVKD, per germline. CDR3 length: 17 amino acids. Trimming took 0 bases from V and 1 from J; bases not matched to a gene: 6. CDR3 sequence reads: CAISESSGGAGTDTQYF. DNA of the CDR3: TGTGCCATCAGTGAGTCGTCGGGGGGGGCGGGCACAGATACGCAGTATTTT.

This chain connects TRBV7-2 to TRBJ2-4; possible D gene TRBD1, 5 bases. This CDR3 contains 15 residues. Germline V gene data show CDR1 as SGHTA and CDR2 as FQGNSA. V lost 4 bases and J lost 8, with 18 bases in between. The CDR3 sequence: CASSSQGGAVDIQYF. In nucleotides, the CDR3 is TGTGCCAGCAGCTCTCAGGGTGGGGCGGTTGACATTCAGTACTTC.

The rearrangement links TRBV5-1 to TRBJ2-1, with D possibly TRBD1 on 6 matching bases. Germline loops: CDR1 SGHRS, CDR2 YFSETQ. V was clipped by 5 bases and J by 14 bases, with 14 bases between them. The CDR3 loop spans 11 amino acids. Here the CDR3 DNA reads TGCGCCAGCAGGGGGACAAGCGGCGAGTTCTTC. It translates to CASRGTSGEFF. Supplemented by reference TRBV5-1 and TRBJ2-1, the full variable domain reads KAGVTQTPRYLIKTRGQQVTLSCSPISGHRSVSWYQQTPGQGLQFLFEYFSETQRNKGNFPGRFSGRQFSNSRSEMNVSTLELGDSALYLCASRGTSGEFFGPGTRLTVL.

V and J are TRBV4-1 and TRBJ2-5; 9 nucleotides agree with TRBD2. The J call is in doubt because the DNA end fits TRBJ2-7 better. CDR1 is MGHRA, CDR2 YSYEKL, per germline. This CDR3 is 17 amino acids long. As DNA, the CDR3 is TGCGCCAGCAGCCAATGGGCTAGCGGGGATATTCCCTACGAGCAGTACTTC. It codes for CASSQWASGDIPYEQYF.

The gene calls are TRBV18 and TRBJ1-1; D is ambiguous. Trimming took 3 bases from V and 0 from J, leaving 14 bases between them. The CDR3 is made up of 16 amino acids. Germline assignment: CDR1 KGHSH and CDR2 LQKENI. Written as DNA, the CDR3 is TGTGCCAGCTCACCGTTAGCGGGTTCCATGAACACTGAAGCTTTCTTT. The encoded protein is CASSPLAGSMNTEAFF.

The chain is built from TRBV4-1 and TRBJ2-5, with TRBD1 identical over 11 bases. The CDR3 extends over 16 amino acids. CDR1 MGHRA and CDR2 YSYEKL come from the germline V gene. With V trimmed by 3 bases and J by 4 bases, 7 bases remained unmatched. The CDR3 sequence is CASSQVGTGGSETQYF. In DNA form, the CDR3 reads TGCGCCAGCAGCCAGGTCGGGACAGGGGGTTCAGAGACCCAGTACTTC.

This sequence joins TRBV7-2 and TRBJ2-5; tentatively, D is TRBD2 (6 bases). CDR3 size: 15 residues. The V gene's germline CDR1 is SGHTA and CDR2 FQGNSA. Trimming took 4 bases from V and 4 from J, leaving 16 bases between them. CDR3 protein: CASSSRRGETETQYF. The CDR3 coding sequence is TGTGCCAGCAGCTCGAGGCGGGGAGAGACAGAGACCCAGTACTTC.

The chain has TRBV5-6 and TRBJ2-3; 8 nucleotides agree with TRBD2. The CDR3 runs to 17 residues. Germline V gives CDR1 SGHDT, CDR2 YYEEEE. V trimming: 1 base; J trimming: 5 bases; junction bases outside the gene matches: 12. CDR3 sequence: CASSLSLAGILGDTQYF. The CDR3 coding sequence is TGTGCCAGCAGCTTGTCGTTAGCGGGGATTTTGGGAGATACGCAGTATTTT.

The rearrangement joins TRBV5-3 to TRBJ2-2; 9 bases are a match to TRBD2. TRBV5-3 is annotated as an ORF whose role is uncertain. J was trimmed by 2 bases and V by 0 bases; bases with no gene match: 5. There are 17 residues in the CDR3. The CDR3 region has the DNA TGTGCCAGAAGCTTGGCGGCTAGCGGGACTAACACCGGGGAGCTGTTTTTT. It translates to CARSLAASGTNTGELFF.

This rearrangement joins TRBV1 to TRBJ1-1; the table names TRBD1, a call not compared with the DNA. TRBV1 is tagged as a pseudogene. The CDR3 spans 14 residues. Here the CDR3 DNA reads TGCACCAGCAGTCGGGACAGGGGGAACACTGAAGCTTTCTTT. This gives the protein CTSSRDRGNTEAFF.

As DNA, the CDR3 is TGTGCCAGCAGTGAAGAGGTTAGCACCTACGAGCAGTACTTC. The encoded protein is CASSEEVSTYEQYF. This chain joins TRBV2 and TRBJ2-7; D is ambiguous. The ends were cut back, 1 base at V and 2 bases at J, with 9 bases in the middle. The CDR3 runs to 14 residues. Germline V gives CDR1 SNHLY, CDR2 FYNNEI.

The CDR3 spells CASSYGSGRADTQYF. CDR3 sequence (DNA): TGTGCCAGCAGTTATGGTAGCGGGAGGGCAGATACGCAGTATTTT. This chain joins TRBV6-5 and TRBJ2-3, with 11 bases identical to TRBD2. CDR3 length: 15 residues. V shed 3 bases, J shed 4 bases, and the junction held 3 bases outside the gene matches. CDR1 and CDR2 from the germline V gene are MNHEY and SVGAGI.

This clone was detected a few times. This sequence joins TRBV19 and TRBJ2-3, with 16 bases matching TRBD2. The germline CDR1 and CDR2 sequences are LNHDA and SQIVND (reference sequence). Trimming took 7 bases from V and 8 from J; bases not matched to a gene: 6. The CDR3 length is 15 residues. CDR3 bases: TGTGCCAGTACGGGGACTAGCGGGGGGGCGGGTACGCAGTATTTT. It codes for CASTGTSGGAGTQYF.

The table lists this clone with a count of one. This rearrangement joins TRBV9 to TRBJ2-1; 7 nucleotides agree with TRBD2. Germline CDR1 reads SGDLS; CDR2 reads YYNGEE. This CDR3 comprises 15 residues. The V gene end was trimmed by 1 base and the J gene end by 4 bases; junction bases not matched to a gene: 5. CDR3 in DNA: TGTGCCAGCAGCGTATTGTCTAGCGGATACAATGAGCAGTTCTTC. Translating gives CASSVLSSGYNEQFF.

In DNA form, the CDR3 reads TGTGCCAGCAGCGCGAGTCTAAGGGGTGGGGCCCAAGAGACCCAGTACTTC. Translation gives CASSASLRGGAQETQYF. This sequence joins TRBV9 and TRBJ2-5; TRBD1 is a possible D gene (5 bases). The germline CDR1 and CDR2 sequences are SGDLS and YYNGEE. Trimming removed 3 bases from V and 1 base from J, with 19 bases in between. There are 17 residues in the CDR3.

The rearrangement joins TRBV7-9 to TRBJ2-5; TRBD1 matches at 8 bases. The J call may be incorrect, as the DNA end agrees better with TRBJ2-7. The CDR3 is 15 amino acids. In germline, CDR1 is SEHNR, CDR2 FQNEAQ (reference sequence). The CDR3 region is CASSSRDRSTYEQYF. In nucleotides, the CDR3 is TGTGCCAGCAGCTCTCGGGACAGGAGCACCTACGAGCAGTACTTC.

The chain carries TRBV6-5 and TRBJ1-5, with 8 bases lining up with TRBD1. V lost 6 bases and J lost 7; bases outside the gene matches: 8. Germline CDR1 is MNHEY and CDR2 is SVGAGI. This CDR3 has 14 residues. The CDR3 region has the DNA TGTGCCAGCAGATATCGACAGGGGTACCAGCCCCAGCATTTT. As protein: CASRYRQGYQPQHF.

This chain links TRBV29-1 with TRBJ1-1; TRBD1 aligns across 7 bases. CDR3 size: 13 residues. The V gene's germline CDR1 is SQVTM and CDR2 ANQGSEA. The ends lost 3 bases at V and 3 bases at J; junction bases unmatched: 4. CDR3 sequence: CSVDGQGDTEAFF. The CDR3 nucleotides read TGCAGCGTTGACGGGCAGGGGGACACTGAAGCTTTCTTT.

The J gene is TRBJ2-1, the V gene TRBV4-3; possible D gene TRBD2, 6 bases. Germline V lookup: CDR1 LGHNA, CDR2 YSLEER. The V and J ends lost 2 bases and 8 bases respectively, with 7 bases between them. The CDR3 has 12 amino acids. CDR3 coding DNA: TGCGCCAGCAGCCAACCGGGGGATGAGCAGTTCTTC. Encoded protein: CASSQPGDEQFF.

V is TRBV9 and J is TRBJ1-1; TRBD1 might be the D (5 bases). Germline V lookup: CDR1 SGDLS, CDR2 YYNGEE. With 0 bases removed from V and 10 bases from J, the gap between germline ends came to 13 bases. The CDR3 is 13 residues long. The CDR3 sequence: CASSVVGTARAFF. DNA of the CDR3: TGTGCCAGCAGCGTAGTTGGGACTGCTCGAGCTTTCTTT.

The rearrangement joins TRBV6-1 to TRBJ1-5; tentative D call: TRBD1 (5 bases). This CDR3 is 18 amino acids long. CDR1 is MNHNS, CDR2 SASEGT, per germline. Trimming pared 3 bases from V and 4 bases from J, leaving 22 bases between. In DNA form, the CDR3 reads TGTGCCAGCAGTGATCAGGGTTCTGGGCTTATCGTTAATCAGCCCCAGCATTTT. It encodes CASSDQGSGLIVNQPQHF.

The chain's CDR3 is CASSPREGRSYEQYF. As DNA, the CDR3 is TGTGCCAGCAGCCCCCGGGAGGGCCGGTCCTACGAGCAGTACTTC. The chain joins TRBV5-6 to TRBJ2-7, with 8 bases identical to TRBD2. The CDR3 loop spans 15 amino acids. After removal of 4 bases from V and 1 base from J, the junction contained 7 bases not matched to a gene. Germline V gives CDR1 SGHDT, CDR2 YYEEEE.